What follows is one TCR beta chain and its context. What it binds is not known. This entry comes from a study of cytomegalovirus exposure and HLA in healthy donors. Study results and caveats: TCR beta sequences reportedly predicted most subjects' HLA-A and HLA-B alleles accurately. Cytomegalovirus association was assigned to approximately 180 TCR beta chains.

Donors were ostensibly healthy at sampling, although undocumented immune exposures were probable. PCR was performed using 60 Vbeta and 13 Jbeta primers. Profiled with immunoSEQ multiplex PCR; TCRdb holds only in-frame clones, not every one. The profile shows some 140,000 clones, roughly 73% of them singletons. CDR3 size: 14 residues. Germline V lookup: CDR1 SGHTA, CDR2 FQGNSA. Trimming took off 0 bases at V and 6 bases at J, with 11 bases between the two ends. Sequences were obtained from PBMCs. The V gene is TRBV7-2, the J gene TRBJ1-2; D is perhaps TRBD1 (5 bases). The source is a woman aged 40 to 50 in good health and CMV-seronegative. The CDR3 reads CASSLAPTVDGYTF. DNA of the CDR3: TGTGCCAGCAGCTTAGCCCCGACAGTCGATGGCTACACCTTC.